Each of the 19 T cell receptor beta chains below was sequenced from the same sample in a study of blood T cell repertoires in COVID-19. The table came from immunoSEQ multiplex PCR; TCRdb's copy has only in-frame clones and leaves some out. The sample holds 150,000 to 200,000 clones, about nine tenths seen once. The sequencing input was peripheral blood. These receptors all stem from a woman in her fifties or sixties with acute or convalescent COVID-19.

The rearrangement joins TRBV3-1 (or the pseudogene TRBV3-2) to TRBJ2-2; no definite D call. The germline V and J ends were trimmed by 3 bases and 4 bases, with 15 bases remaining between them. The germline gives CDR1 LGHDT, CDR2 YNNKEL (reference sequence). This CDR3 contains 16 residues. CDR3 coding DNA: TGTGCCAGCAGCCACCCAAATGGCATCTTCACCGGGGAGCTGTTTTTT. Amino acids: CASSHPNGIFTGELFF.

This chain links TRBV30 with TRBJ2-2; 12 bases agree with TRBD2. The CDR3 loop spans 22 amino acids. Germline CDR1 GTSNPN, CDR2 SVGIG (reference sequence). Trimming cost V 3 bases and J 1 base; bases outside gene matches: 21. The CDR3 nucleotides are TGTGCCTGGAGCTATATCCGTACCCTGACTAGCGGGAGAGGGGGGAACACCGGGGAGCTGTTTTTT. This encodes CAWSYIRTLTSGRGGNTGELFF.

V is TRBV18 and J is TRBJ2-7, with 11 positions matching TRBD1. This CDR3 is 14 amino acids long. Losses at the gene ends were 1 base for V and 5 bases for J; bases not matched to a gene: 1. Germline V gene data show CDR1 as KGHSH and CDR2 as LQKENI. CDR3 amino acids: CASSPRTGGDEQYF. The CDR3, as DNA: TGTGCCAGCTCACCACGGACAGGGGGCGACGAGCAGTACTTC.

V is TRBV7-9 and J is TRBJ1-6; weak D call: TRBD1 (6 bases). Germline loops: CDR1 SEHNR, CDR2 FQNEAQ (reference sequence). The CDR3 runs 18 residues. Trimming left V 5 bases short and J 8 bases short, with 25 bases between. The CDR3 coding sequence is TGTGCCAGCAGCCCACCCTGGGGCGGCTCAGGGGCTGATTCACCCCTCCACTTT. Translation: CASSPPWGGSGADSPLHF.

CDR3 loop: CASSLTGMFTEAFF. In nucleotides, the CDR3 is TGCGCCAGCAGCTTGACAGGGATGTTCACTGAAGCTTTCTTT. The chain carries TRBV5-1 and TRBJ1-1, with D possibly matching TRBD1 (6 bases). V was pared by 1 base and J by 4 bases, with 11 bases between. The CDR3 length is 14 residues. CDR1 SGHRS and CDR2 YFSETQ come from the germline V gene.

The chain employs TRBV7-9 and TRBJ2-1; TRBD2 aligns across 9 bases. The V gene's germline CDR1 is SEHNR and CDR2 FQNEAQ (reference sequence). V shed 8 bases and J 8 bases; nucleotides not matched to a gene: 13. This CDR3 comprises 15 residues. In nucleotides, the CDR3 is TGTGCCAGCCTACTGGGGCGGGGGGGCCCCTATGAGCAGTTCTTC. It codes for CASLLGRGGPYEQFF. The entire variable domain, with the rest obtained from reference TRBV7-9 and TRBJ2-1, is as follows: DTGVSQNPRHKITKRGQNVTFRCDPISEHNRLYWYRQTLGQGPEFLTYFQNEAQLEKSRLLSDRFSAERPKGSFSTLEIQRTEQGDSAMYLCASLLGRGGPYEQFFGPGTRLTVL.

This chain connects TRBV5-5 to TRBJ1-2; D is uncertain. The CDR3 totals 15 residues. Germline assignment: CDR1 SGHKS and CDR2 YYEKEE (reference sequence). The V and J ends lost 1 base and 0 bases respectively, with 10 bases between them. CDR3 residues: CASSLSAVTNYGYTF. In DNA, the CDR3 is TGTGCCAGCAGCTTGAGTGCAGTTACTAACTATGGCTACACCTTC.

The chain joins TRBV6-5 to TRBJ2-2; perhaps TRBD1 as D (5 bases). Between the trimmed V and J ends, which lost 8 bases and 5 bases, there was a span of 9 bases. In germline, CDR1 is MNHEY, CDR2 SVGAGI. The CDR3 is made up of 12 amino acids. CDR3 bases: TGTGCCAGCGGAAGGGGAACCGGGGAGCTGTTTTTT. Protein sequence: CASGRGTGELFF.

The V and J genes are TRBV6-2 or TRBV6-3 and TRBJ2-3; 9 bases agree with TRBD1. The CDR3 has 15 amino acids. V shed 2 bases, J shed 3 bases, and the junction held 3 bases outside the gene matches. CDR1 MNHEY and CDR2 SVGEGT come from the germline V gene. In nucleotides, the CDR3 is TGTGCCAGCAGTTACGGGGACAGGGCGACAGATACGCAGTATTTT. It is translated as CASSYGDRATDTQYF.

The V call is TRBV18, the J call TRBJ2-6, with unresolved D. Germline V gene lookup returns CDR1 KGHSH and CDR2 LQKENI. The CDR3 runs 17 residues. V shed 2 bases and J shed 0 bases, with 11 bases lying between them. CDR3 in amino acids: CASSPEMLSSGANVLTF. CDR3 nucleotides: TGTGCCAGCTCACCAGAGATGCTTAGCTCTGGGGCCAACGTCCTGACTTTC.

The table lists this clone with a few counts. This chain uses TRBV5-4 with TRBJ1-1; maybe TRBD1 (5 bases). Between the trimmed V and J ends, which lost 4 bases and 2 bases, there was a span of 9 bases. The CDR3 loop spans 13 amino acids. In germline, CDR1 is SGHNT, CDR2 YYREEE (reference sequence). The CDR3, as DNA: TGTGCCAGCAGCCTTGACAGCAACACTGAAGCTTTCTTT. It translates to CASSLDSNTEAFF.

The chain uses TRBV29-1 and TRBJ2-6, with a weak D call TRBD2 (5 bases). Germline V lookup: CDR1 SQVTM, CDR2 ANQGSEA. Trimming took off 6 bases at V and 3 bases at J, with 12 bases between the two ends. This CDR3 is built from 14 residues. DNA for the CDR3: TGCAGCGTGGGCGAGGGAGATGGGGCCAACGTCCTGACTTTC. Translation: CSVGEGDGANVLTF.

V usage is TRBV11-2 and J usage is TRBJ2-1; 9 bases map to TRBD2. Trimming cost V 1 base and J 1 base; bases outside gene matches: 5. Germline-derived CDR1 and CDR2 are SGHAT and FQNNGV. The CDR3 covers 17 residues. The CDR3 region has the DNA TGTGCCAGCAGCTTAGGCGGGGGGGCATCTTCCTACAATGAGCAGTTCTTC. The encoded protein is CASSLGGGASSYNEQFF.

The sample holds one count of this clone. The CDR3 nucleotides are TGTGCCAGCAGCCTTCGACACCACCAAGAGACCCAGTACTTC. Translation: CASSLRHHQETQYF. V usage is TRBV21-1 and J usage is TRBJ2-5; the table's D call of TRBD1 was not tested on the DNA. TRBV21-1 is given as a pseudogene. The CDR3 runs to 14 residues.

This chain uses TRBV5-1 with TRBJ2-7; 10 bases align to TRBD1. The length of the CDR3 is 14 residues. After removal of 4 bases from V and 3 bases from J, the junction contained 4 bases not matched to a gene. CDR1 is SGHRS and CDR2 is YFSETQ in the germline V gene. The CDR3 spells CASSLGQGFYEQYF. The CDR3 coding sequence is TGCGCCAGCAGCCTGGGACAGGGGTTCTACGAGCAGTACTTC.

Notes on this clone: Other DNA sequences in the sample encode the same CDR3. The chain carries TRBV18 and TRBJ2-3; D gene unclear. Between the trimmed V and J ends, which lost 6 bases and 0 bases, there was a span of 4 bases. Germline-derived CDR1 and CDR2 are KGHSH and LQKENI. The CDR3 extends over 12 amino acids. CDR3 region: CASSPSTDTQYF. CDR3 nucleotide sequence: TGTGCCAGCTCTCCTAGCACAGATACGCAGTATTTT.

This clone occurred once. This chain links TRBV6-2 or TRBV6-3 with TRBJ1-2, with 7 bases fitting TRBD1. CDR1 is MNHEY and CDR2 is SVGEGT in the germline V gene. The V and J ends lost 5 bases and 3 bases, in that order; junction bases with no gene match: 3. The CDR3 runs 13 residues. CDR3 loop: CASSIQGYYGYTF. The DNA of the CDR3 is TGTGCCAGCAGTATACAGGGGTACTATGGCTACACCTTC.

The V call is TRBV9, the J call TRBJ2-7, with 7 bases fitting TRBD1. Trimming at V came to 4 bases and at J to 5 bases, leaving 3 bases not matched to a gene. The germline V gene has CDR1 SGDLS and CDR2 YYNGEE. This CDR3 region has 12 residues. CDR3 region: CASSKTGHEQYF. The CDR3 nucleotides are TGTGCCAGCAGCAAGACAGGGCACGAGCAGTACTTC.

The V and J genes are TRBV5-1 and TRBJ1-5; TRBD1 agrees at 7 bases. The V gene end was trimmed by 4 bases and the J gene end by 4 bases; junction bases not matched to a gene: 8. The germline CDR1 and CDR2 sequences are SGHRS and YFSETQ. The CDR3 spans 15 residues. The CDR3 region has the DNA TGCGCCAGCAGCCTTGGGGTGACAGGGAATCAGCCCCAGCATTTT. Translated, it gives CASSLGVTGNQPQHF.